This passage covers 9 T cell receptor beta chains from one sample sequenced in a study of blood T cell repertoires in COVID-19. Using immunoSEQ multiplex PCR, the repertoire was profiled, and TCRdb retains in-frame clones only, with some absent. The sample consists of fewer than 400,000 clones, 89% of them appearing once. The sequencing sample was made of PBMCs or T cells enriched from blood (not recorded which). These receptors originate from a woman in her 30s who had recovered from COVID-19.

The J gene is TRBJ1-1, the V gene TRBV7-3; the D gene is possibly TRBD1 (6 bases). V was cut by 1 base and J by 1 base, with 10 bases left in between. Germline V gene lookup returns CDR1 SGHTA and CDR2 FQGTGA. The CDR3 covers 15 residues. The CDR3 region has the DNA TGTGCCAGCAGCTTAAGGGGGCCATGGAACACTGAAGCTTTCTTT. Translated: CASSLRGPWNTEAFF.

The V call is TRBV12-5, the J call TRBJ1-5; TRBD1 is a possible D gene (6 bases). Germline V gene lookup returns CDR1 LGHNT and CDR2 FRNRAP. The CDR3 is 13 residues long. Trimming pared 7 bases from V and 2 bases from J, leaving 9 bases between. The CDR3 DNA follows: TGTGCTAGTGTGGGGGGGCGCAATCAGCCCCAGCATTTT. This encodes CASVGGRNQPQHF.

This rearrangement joins TRBV7-8 to TRBJ2-5, with 7 bases identical to TRBD1. Germline CDR1 is SGHVS and CDR2 is FQNEAQ. The V gene end was trimmed by 1 base and the J gene end by 5 bases; junction bases not matched to a gene: 4. This CDR3 spans 14 amino acids. In DNA, the CDR3 is TGTGCCAGCAGCTTAGGGACAGGCTGGGAGACCCAGTACTTC. Its protein is CASSLGTGWETQYF.

The chain is built from TRBV7-2 and TRBJ2-7; the D is unclear. V was clipped by 2 bases and J by 2 bases, with 16 bases between them. The CDR3 is 16 amino acids. CDR1 and CDR2 (germline): SGHTA, FQGNSA. The CDR3 loop is CASSLYQHPTTYEQYF. In DNA, the CDR3 is TGTGCCAGCAGCTTATACCAACACCCAACAACCTACGAGCAGTACTTC.

This clone has a handful of counts. The V gene is TRBV18, the J gene TRBJ2-1, with 14 bases identical to TRBD2. CDR1 is KGHSH and CDR2 is LQKENI in the germline V gene. The CDR3 has 14 amino acids. V was pared by 3 bases and J by 8 bases, with 0 bases of the junction left unmatched. The CDR3: CASSPGLAGDEQFF. Here the CDR3 DNA reads TGTGCCAGCTCACCGGGACTAGCGGGAGATGAGCAGTTCTTC.

The chain couples TRBV19 to TRBJ1-1; 9 bases line up with TRBD1. The germline V gene has CDR1 LNHDA and CDR2 SQIVND (reference sequence). The CDR3 has 15 amino acids. V gave up 4 bases and J gave up 4 bases; unmatched junction bases: 7. The CDR3 region is CASSTRGQGSTEAFF. The CDR3 nucleotides read TGTGCCAGTAGTACCAGGGGACAGGGCAGCACTGAAGCTTTCTTT.

This rearrangement joins TRBV19 to TRBJ2-1; a possible D gene is TRBD1 (6 bases). The CDR3 contains 16 residues. CDR1 and CDR2 from the germline V gene are LNHDA and SQIVND (reference sequence). Between the trimmed V and J ends, which lost 5 bases and 2 bases, there was a span of 16 bases. CDR3 in DNA: TGTGCCAGTAGTTTGATCCGGGACACCGCCTACAATGAGCAGTTCTTC. Translation: CASSLIRDTAYNEQFF.

Points on this clone: Other DNA sequences in the sample encode the same CDR3. The rearrangement uses TRBV5-1 and TRBJ2-7, with 12 bases fitting TRBD2. The CDR3 is 16 amino acids. Trimming removed 0 bases from V and 2 bases from J; junction bases left unmatched: 3. Germline V CDR1 and CDR2: SGHRS, YFSETQ. This CDR3 reads CASSLGLAGAPYEQYF. The CDR3 coding sequence is TGCGCCAGCAGCTTGGGACTAGCGGGAGCCCCCTACGAGCAGTACTTC. Full variable domain (remainder filled in from reference TRBV5-1 and TRBJ2-7): KAGVTQTPRYLIKTRGQQVTLSCSPISGHRSVSWYQQTPGQGLQFLFEYFSETQRNKGNFPGRFSGRQFSNSRSEMNVSTLELGDSALYLCASSLGLAGAPYEQYFGPGTRLTVT.

This clone was seen a few times. V usage is TRBV30 and J usage is TRBJ2-3; no definite D call. The germline V and J ends were trimmed by 1 base and 2 bases, with 10 bases remaining between them. The CDR3 consists of 14 residues. Looked up from germline, CDR1 is GTSNPN and CDR2 is SVGIG (reference sequence). DNA for the CDR3: TGTGCCTGGAGTGGGAGCCAATTCACAGATACGCAGTATTTT. It is translated as CAWSGSQFTDTQYF.